Included here is one T cell receptor (beta chain) sequence, with context. In the study's own analysis: Reference gene primers were amplified, and this amplification served to estimate nucleated cell counts. Only in-frame clones appear in the TCRdb table, and some are missing; sequencing was by immunoSEQ multiplex PCR. The V and J calls and clone size are taken from that table; D and trimming were inferred from the DNA. Of some 200,000 clones listed, around 80% were seen once; the top ten hold 7% to 8.5%. This entry comes from a study of blood T cell repertoires in COVID-19. Whole-study context: Samples representing acute and convalescent COVID-19 were sourced from the United States, Italy and Spain.

The CDR3 extends over 15 amino acids. In germline, CDR1 is MNHEY, CDR2 SVGAGI. Trimming took 0 bases from V and 4 from J, leaving 12 bases between them. The clonotype originates from a woman in her sixties or seventies with acute or convalescent COVID-19. Sequenced: peripheral blood. J is TRBJ1-2 and V is TRBV6-5; unclear D gene. The CDR3, as DNA: TGTGCCAGCAGTTACTCGATCGGGAGGTTCTATGGCTACACCTTC. Translation gives CASSYSIGRFYGYTF.